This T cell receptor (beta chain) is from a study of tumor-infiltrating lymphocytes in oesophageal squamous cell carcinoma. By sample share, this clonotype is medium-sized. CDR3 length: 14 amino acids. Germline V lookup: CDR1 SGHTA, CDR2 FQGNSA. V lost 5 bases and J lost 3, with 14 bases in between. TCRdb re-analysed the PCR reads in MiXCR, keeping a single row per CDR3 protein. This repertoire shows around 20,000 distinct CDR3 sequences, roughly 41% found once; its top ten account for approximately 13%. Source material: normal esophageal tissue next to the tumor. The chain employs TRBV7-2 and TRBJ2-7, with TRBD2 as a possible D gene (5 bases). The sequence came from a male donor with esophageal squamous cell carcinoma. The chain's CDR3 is CASSRERFLYEQYF. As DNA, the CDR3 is TGTGCCAGCAGCCGAGAGCGGTTCCTCTACGAGCAGTACTTC.